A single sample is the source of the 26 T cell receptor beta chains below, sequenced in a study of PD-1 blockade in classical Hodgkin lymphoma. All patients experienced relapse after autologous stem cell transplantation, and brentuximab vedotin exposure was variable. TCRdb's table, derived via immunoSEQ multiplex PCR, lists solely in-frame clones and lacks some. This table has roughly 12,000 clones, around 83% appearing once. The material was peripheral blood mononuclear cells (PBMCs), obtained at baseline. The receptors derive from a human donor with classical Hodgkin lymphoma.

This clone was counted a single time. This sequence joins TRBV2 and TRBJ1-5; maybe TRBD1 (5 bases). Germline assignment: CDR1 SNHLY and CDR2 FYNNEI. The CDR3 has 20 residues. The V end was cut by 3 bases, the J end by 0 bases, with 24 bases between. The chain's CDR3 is CASSERGPTDLGRSNQPQHF. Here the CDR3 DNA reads TGTGCCAGCAGTGAGAGGGGACCGACAGATTTGGGACGTAGCAATCAGCCCCAGCATTTT.

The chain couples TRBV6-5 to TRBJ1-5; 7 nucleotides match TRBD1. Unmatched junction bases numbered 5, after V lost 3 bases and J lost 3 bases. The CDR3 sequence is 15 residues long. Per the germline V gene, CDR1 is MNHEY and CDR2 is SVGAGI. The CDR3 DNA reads TGTGCCAGCAGTTATACGACAGGGACCAATCAGCCCCAGCATTTT. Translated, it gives CASSYTTGTNQPQHF.

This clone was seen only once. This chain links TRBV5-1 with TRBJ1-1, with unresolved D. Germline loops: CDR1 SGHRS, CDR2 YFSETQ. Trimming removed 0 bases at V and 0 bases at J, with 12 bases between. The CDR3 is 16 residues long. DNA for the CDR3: TGCGCCAGCAGCTTGGGGAGGACTGGGCTGAACACTGAAGCTTTCTTT. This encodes CASSLGRTGLNTEAFF. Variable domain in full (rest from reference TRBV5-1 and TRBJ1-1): KAGVTQTPRYLIKTRGQQVTLSCSPISGHRSVSWYQQTPGQGLQFLFEYFSETQRNKGNFPGRFSGRQFSNSRSEMNVSTLELGDSALYLCASSLGRTGLNTEAFFGQGTRLTVV.

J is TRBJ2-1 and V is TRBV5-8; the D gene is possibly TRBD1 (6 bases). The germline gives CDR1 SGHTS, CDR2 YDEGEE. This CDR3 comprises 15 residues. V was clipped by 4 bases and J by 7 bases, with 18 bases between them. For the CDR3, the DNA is TGTGCCAGCAGCAAGTTCGTACAGGGCAGTAATGAGCAGTTCTTC. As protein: CASSKFVQGSNEQFF.

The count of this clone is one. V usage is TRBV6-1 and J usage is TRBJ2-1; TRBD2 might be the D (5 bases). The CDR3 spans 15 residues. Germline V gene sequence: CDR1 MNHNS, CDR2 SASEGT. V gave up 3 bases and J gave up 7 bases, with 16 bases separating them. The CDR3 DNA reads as TGTGCCAGCAGTGAGCTTTGGAGGATTGGGAATGAGCAGTTCTTC. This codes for CASSELWRIGNEQFF.

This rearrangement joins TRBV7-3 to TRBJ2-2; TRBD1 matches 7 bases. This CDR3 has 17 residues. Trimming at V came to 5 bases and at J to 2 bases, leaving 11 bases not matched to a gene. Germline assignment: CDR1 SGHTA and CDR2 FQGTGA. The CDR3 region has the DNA TGTGCCAGCAGCCTCCCACAGGGGAACCCCAACACCGGGGAGCTGTTTTTT. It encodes CASSLPQGNPNTGELFF.

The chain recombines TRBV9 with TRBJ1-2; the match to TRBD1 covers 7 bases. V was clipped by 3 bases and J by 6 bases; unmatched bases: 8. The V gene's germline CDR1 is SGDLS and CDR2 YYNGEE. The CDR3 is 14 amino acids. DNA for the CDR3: TGTGCCAGCAGCGGGTTACAGGGGCGGGATGGCTACACCTTC. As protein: CASSGLQGRDGYTF.

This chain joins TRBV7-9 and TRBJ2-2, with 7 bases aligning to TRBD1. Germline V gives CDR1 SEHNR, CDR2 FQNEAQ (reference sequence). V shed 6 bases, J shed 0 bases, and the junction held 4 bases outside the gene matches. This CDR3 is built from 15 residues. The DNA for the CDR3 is TGTGCCAGCAGGGATACAGGGGCGAACACCGGGGAGCTGTTTTTT. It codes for CASRDTGANTGELFF.

The CDR3 bases are TGTGCCAGCAGCCCCACTAGCGGGGGGAACAATGAGCAGTTCTTC. Translating it yields CASSPTSGGNNEQFF. The chain joins TRBV7-3 to TRBJ2-1; the match to TRBD2 covers 12 bases. Germline V gene lookup returns CDR1 SGHTA and CDR2 FQGTGA. V gave up 5 bases and J gave up 5 bases; unmatched junction bases: 4. The CDR3 runs 15 residues.

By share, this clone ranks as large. The DNA for the CDR3 is TGCAGTGTTTGGGGGGTGGGGATGAACACTGAAGCTTTCTTT. Translated, it gives CSVWGVGMNTEAFF. The chain is built from TRBV29-1 and TRBJ1-1; D possibly corresponds to TRBD1 (5 bases). CDR3 length: 14 amino acids. Germline CDR1 is SQVTM and CDR2 is ANQGSEA.

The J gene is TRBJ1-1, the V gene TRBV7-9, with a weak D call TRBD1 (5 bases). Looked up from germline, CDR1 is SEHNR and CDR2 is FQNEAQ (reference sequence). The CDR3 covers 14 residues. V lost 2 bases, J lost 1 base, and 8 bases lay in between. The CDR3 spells CASSLNQGNTEAFF. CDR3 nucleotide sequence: TGTGCCAGCAGCTTAAACCAGGGGAACACTGAAGCTTTCTTT.

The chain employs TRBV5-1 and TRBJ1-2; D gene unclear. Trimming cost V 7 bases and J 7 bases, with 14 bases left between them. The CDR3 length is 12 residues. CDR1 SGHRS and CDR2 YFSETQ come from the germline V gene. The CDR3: CASSSSRAGYTF. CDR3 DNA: TGCGCCAGCTCCAGCTCGAGGGCTGGCTACACCTTC.

CDR3 DNA: TGTGCCAGCAGCTTGTCCAGGGGGCCTGGAAACACCATATATTTT. Residues: CASSLSRGPGNTIYF. V usage is TRBV5-4 and J usage is TRBJ1-3; 8 nucleotides line up with TRBD1. This CDR3 contains 15 residues. Trimming at V came to 1 base and at J to 2 bases, leaving 2 bases not matched to a gene. The V gene's germline CDR1 is SGHNT and CDR2 YYREEE (reference sequence).

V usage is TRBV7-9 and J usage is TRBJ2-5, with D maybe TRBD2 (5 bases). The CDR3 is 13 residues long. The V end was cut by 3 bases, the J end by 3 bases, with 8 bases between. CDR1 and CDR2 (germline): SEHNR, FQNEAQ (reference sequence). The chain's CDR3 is CASSFWGEETQYF. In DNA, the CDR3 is TGTGCCAGCAGCTTCTGGGGAGAAGAGACCCAGTACTTC.

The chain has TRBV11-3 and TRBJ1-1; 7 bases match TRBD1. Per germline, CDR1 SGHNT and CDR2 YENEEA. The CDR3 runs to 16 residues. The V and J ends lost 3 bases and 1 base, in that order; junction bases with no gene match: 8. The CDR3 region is CASSFKTGTANTEAFF. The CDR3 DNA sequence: TGTGCCAGCAGCTTCAAGACAGGGACGGCGAACACTGAAGCTTTCTTT.

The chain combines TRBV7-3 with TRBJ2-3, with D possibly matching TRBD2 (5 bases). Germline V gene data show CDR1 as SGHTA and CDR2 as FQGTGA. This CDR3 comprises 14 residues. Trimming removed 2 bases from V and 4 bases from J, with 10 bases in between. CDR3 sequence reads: CASSLAGIPDTQYF. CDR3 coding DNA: TGTGCCAGCAGCTTAGCCGGGATTCCAGATACGCAGTATTTT.

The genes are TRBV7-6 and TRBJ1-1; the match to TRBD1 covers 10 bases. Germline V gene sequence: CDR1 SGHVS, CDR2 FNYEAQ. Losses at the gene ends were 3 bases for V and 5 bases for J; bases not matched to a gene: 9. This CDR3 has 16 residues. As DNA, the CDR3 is TGTGCCAGCAGCTTGAGGGGACAGGGGTGGGGGACTGAAGCTTTCTTT. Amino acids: CASSLRGQGWGTEAFF.

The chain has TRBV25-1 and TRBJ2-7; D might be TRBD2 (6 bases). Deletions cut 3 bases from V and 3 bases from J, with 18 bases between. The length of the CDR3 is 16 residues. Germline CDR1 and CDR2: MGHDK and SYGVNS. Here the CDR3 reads CASSEDRLAGFYEQYF. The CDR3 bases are TGTGCCAGCAGTGAGGACCGCCTTGCGGGATTCTACGAGCAGTACTTC.

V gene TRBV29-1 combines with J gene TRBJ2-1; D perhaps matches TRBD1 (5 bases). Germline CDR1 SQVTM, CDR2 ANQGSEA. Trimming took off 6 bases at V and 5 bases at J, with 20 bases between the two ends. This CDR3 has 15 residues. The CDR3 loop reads CSVLLRVTGNNEQFF. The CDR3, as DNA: TGCAGCGTGCTCCTCAGGGTGACCGGAAACAATGAGCAGTTCTTC.

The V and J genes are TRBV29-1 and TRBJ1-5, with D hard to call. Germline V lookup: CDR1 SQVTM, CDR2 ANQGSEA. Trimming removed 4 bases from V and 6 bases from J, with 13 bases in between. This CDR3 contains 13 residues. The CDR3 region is CSVALGVGQPQHF. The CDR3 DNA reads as TGCAGCGTTGCTCTGGGCGTCGGTCAGCCCCAGCATTTT.

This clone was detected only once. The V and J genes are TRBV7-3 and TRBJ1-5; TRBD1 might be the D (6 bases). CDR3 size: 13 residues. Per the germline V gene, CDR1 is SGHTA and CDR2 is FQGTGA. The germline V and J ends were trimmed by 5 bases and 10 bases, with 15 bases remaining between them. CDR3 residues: CASSQFSGGPQHF. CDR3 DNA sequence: TGTGCCAGCAGCCAATTTTCCGGGGGCCCCCAGCATTTT. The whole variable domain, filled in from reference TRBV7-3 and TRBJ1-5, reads GAGVSQTPSNKVTEKGKYVELRCDPISGHTALYWYRQSLGQGPEFLIYFQGTGAADDSGLPNDRFFAVRPEGSVSTLKIQRTERGDSAVYLCASSQFSGGPQHFGDGTRLSIL.

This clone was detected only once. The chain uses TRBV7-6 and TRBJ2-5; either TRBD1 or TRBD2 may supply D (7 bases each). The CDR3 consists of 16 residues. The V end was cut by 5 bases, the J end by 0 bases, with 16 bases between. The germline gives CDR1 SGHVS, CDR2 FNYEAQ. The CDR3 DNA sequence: TGTGCCAGCAGCCCTTTGCAGGGGGGGTACCAAGAGACCCAGTACTTC. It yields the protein CASSPLQGGYQETQYF.

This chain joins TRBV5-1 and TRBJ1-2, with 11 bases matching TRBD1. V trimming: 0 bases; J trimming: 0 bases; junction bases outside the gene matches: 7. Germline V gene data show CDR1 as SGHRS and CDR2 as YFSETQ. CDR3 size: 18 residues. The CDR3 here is CASSLAQGGQGANYGYTF. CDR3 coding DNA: TGCGCCAGCAGCTTGGCCCAAGGGGGACAGGGGGCTAACTATGGCTACACCTTC.

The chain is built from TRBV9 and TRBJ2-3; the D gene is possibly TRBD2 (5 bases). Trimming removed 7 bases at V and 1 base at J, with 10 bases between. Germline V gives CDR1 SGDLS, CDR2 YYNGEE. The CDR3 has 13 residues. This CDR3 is CASGGLGTDTQYF. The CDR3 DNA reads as TGTGCCAGCGGCGGGTTGGGCACAGATACGCAGTATTTT.

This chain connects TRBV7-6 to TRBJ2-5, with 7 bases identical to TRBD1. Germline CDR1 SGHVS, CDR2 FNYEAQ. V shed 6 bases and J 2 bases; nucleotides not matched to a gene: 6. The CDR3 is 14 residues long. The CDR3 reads CASSPTGLQETQYF. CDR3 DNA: TGTGCCAGCAGTCCGACAGGGCTACAAGAGACCCAGTACTTC. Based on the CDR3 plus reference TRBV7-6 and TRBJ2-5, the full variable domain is GAGVSQSPRYKVTKRGQDVALRCDPISGHVSLYWYRQALGQGPEFLTYFNYEAQQDKSGLPNDRFSAERPEGSISTLTIQRTEQRDSAMYRCASSPTGLQETQYFGPGTRLLVL.

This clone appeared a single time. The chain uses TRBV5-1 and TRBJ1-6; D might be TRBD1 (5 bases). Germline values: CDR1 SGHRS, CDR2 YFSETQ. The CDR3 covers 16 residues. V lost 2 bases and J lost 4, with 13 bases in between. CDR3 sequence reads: CASSFQGKGYNSPLHF. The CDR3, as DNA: TGCGCCAGCAGCTTCCAGGGTAAAGGGTATAATTCACCCCTCCACTTT.